This T cell receptor (beta chain) is drawn from a study of T cells after posttransplantation cyclophosphamide. The related graft donor's blood sample was taken on the day of bone marrow donation. Repertoires were generated with immunoSEQ multiplex PCR, while TCRdb's copy carries only in-frame clones and drops some. The sample shows about 38,000 clones, no singletons; the ten largest hold around 2.5%. This clone has ten or more counts. CDR1 and CDR2 from the germline V gene are MNHEY and SVGAGI. Trimming removed 6 bases from V and 2 bases from J, with 10 bases in between. The CDR3 is 13 amino acids. This clonotype was sampled from a man between 45 and 60 years old in good health, CMV-negative, and a related stem cell transplant donor. This chain links TRBV6-5 with TRBJ2-5; perhaps TRBD1 as D (5 bases). The sample comprised PBMCs. The CDR3 nucleotides are TGTGCCAGCAGCCGACAGCTTCAAGAGACCCAGTACTTC. Translation: CASSRQLQETQYF.